A selection of T cell receptor beta chains follows, all from one sample in a study of cytomegalovirus exposure and HLA in healthy donors. Measured with immunoSEQ multiplex PCR; TCRdb has only the in-frame clones, and not every one. The data hold about 140,000 clones, with more than 70% observed a single time. Sequenced input: PBMCs. These receptor sequences come from a middle-aged man in good health and CMV-seronegative. CDR3s include the opening cysteine and the closing phenylalanine or tryptophan. The D gene is left open where the match is weak. Size tells how often a clone was seen (once, few, many) or the class of an expanded clone, and some rows leave it out.

j_call | d_call | v_call | clone_size | cdr3_aa | cdr3_nt
TRBJ1-2 | - | TRBV2 | few | CASIGGTAGGYTF | TGTGCCAGCATCGGAGGCACCGCGGGTGGCTACACCTTC
TRBJ1-3 | - | TRBV6-5 | - | CASSLSSSGNTIYF | TGTGCCAGCAGTCTTAGTTCATCTGGAAACACCATATATTTT
TRBJ2-1 | TRBD1 | TRBV7-7 | - | CASSFRQGDEQFF | TGTGCCAGCAGCTTCCGACAGGGTGATGAGCAGTTCTTC
TRBJ2-4 | - | TRBV28 | - | CASSLGGTDKNIQYF | TGTGCCAGCAGTTTAGGAGGGACGGACAAAAACATTCAGTACTTC
TRBJ1-1 | TRBD1 | TRBV5-1 | few | CASSYLPNRGTEAFF | TGCGCCAGCAGCTACCTCCCTAACAGGGGCACTGAAGCTTTCTTT
TRBJ2-1 | TRBD1 | TRBV7-2 | - | CASSSWDRGLNEQFF | TGTGCCAGCAGCTCCTGGGACAGGGGGTTAAATGAGCAGTTCTTC
TRBJ1-1 | - | TRBV5-1 | - | CASSNRQANTEAFF | TGCGCCAGCAGCAACCGACAGGCGAACACTGAAGCTTTCTTT
TRBJ2-3 | - | TRBV5-1 | - | CASTNRDTITDTQYF | TGCGCCAGTACCAACCGGGACACGATCACAGATACGCAGTATTTT
TRBJ1-1 | - | TRBV18 | - | CASSPAVDAETFF | TGTGCCAGCTCACCAGCGGTGGATGCTGAAACTTTCTTT
TRBJ2-5 | TRBD2 | TRBV5-6 | - | CASSLAGDYTVETQYF | TGTGCCAGCAGCTTGGCCGGGGACTACACGGTGGAGACCCAGTACTTC
TRBJ2-3 | - | TRBV18 | - | CASSPVRQSTDTQYF | TGTGCCAGCTCACCGGTTCGACAGTCCACAGATACGCAGTATTTT
TRBJ1-2 | - | TRBV7-9 | - | CASTPLLPGYGYTF | TGTGCCAGCACCCCCTTGCTGCCGGGATATGGCTACACCTTC
TRBJ1-5 | - | TRBV7-2 | - | CASSLTRDNQPQHF | TGTGCCAGCAGCTTAACGCGTGACAATCAGCCCCAGCATTTT
TRBJ2-7 | TRBD1 | TRBV27 | - | CASSLSGRGFPWYEQYF | TGTGCCAGCAGTTTATCTGGCAGGGGGTTCCCTTGGTACGAGCAGTACTTC
TRBJ2-2 | TRBD2 | TRBV28 | - | CAGARSAGGTGELFF | TGTGCCGGTGCACGCTCTGCGGGAGGCACCGGGGAGCTGTTTTTT
TRBJ2-5 | - | TRBV18 | - | CASSPNGLRETQYF | TGTGCCAGCTCACCCAACGGGTTAAGGGAGACCCAGTACTTC
TRBJ1-2 | TRBD1 | TRBV5-1 | many | CASSIGTVSYGYTF | TGCGCCAGCAGCATTGGGACAGTTTCCTATGGCTACACCTTC
TRBJ1-6 | - | TRBV7-2 | - | CASSLDRDTYSPLHF | TGTGCCAGCAGCTTAGACAGGGATACCTATTCACCCCTCCACTTT
TRBJ1-5 | - | TRBV9 | - | CASSVGTSNQPQHF | TGTGCCAGCAGCGTAGGAACATCAAATCAGCCCCAGCATTTT
TRBJ1-1 | - | TRBV5-4 | - | CASSLRGGTEAFF | TGTGCCAGCAGCTTGAGGGGAGGCACTGAAGCTTTCTTT
TRBJ1-1 | - | TRBV2 | - | CASSEVVQVLNTEAFF | TGTGCCAGCAGTGAAGTGGTGCAGGTACTGAACACTGAAGCTTTCTTT
TRBJ2-7 | TRBD1 | TRBV29-1 | - | CSVEITGVGYEQYF | TGCAGCGTTGAAATAACAGGGGTCGGCTACGAGCAGTACTTC
TRBJ2-7 | - | TRBV29-1 | - | CSVSYLSYEQYF | TGCAGCGTCTCATACTTGTCCTACGAGCAGTACTTC
TRBJ1-4 | - | TRBV14 | - | CASSQDLWQGGEKLFF | TGTGCCAGCAGCCAAGATTTATGGCAGGGAGGAGAAAAACTGTTTTTT
TRBJ1-4 | TRBD1 | TRBV7-3 | once | CASSLRTLAHRGGEKLFF | TGTGCCAGCAGCTTACGGACCCTGGCCCACAGGGGCGGAGAAAAACTGTTTTTT
TRBJ1-1 | - | TRBV11-2 | - | CASSHTGTVNTEAFF | TGTGCCAGCAGTCATACCGGGACTGTGAACACTGAAGCTTTCTTT
TRBJ1-1 | - | TRBV5-4 | - | CASSLGGGVGTEAFF | TGTGCCAGCAGCTTGGGGGGGGGAGTGGGCACTGAAGCTTTCTTT
TRBJ2-3 | - | TRBV27 | - | CASSLRYSKQYF | TGTGCCAGCAGTTTACGATACAGTAAGCAGTATTTT
TRBJ1-5 | TRBD1 | TRBV29-1 | - | CSVRTGDSNQPQHF | TGCAGCGTGAGGACAGGGGACTCCAATCAGCCCCAGCATTTT
TRBJ2-7 | TRBD2 | TRBV6-4 | - | CASSDSASGGPSEQYF | TGTGCCAGCAGTGACTCGGCTAGCGGGGGACCCTCCGAGCAGTACTTC
TRBJ2-7 | TRBD2 | TRBV7-7 | - | CASSPDSGDYEQYF | TGTGCCAGCAGTCCCGACAGCGGGGACTACGAGCAGTACTTC
TRBJ2-7 | - | TRBV27 | - | CASSLRGGLISSEQYF | TGTGCCAGCAGTTTACGTGGCGGCCTAATATCCAGCGAGCAGTACTTC
TRBJ1-6 | - | TRBV10-3 | once | CAIGGHNNSPLHF | TGTGCCATTGGGGGACACAATAATTCACCCCTCCACTTT
TRBJ1-5 | - | TRBV28 | - | CASSSGDSGSNQPQHF | TGTGCCAGCAGTTCCGGAGACAGTGGGAGCAATCAGCCCCAGCATTTT
TRBJ2-3 | TRBD1 | TRBV6-5 | - | CASSSRDRGTDTQYF | TGTGCCAGCAGTTCCCGGGACAGGGGGACAGATACGCAGTATTTT
TRBJ2-7 | TRBD2 | TRBV19 | - | CASRKELAGFHEQYF | TGTGCCAGTAGGAAAGAACTAGCGGGGTTCCACGAGCAGTACTTC
TRBJ1-3 | TRBD1 | TRBV6-1 | - | CASRLTGANTIYF | TGTGCCAGCAGATTAACAGGGGCAAACACCATATATTTT
TRBJ2-3 | - | TRBV5-1 | - | CASSLAGPHYTDTQYF | TGCGCCAGCAGCTTAGCAGGGCCCCACTATACAGATACGCAGTATTTT
TRBJ2-5 | TRBD2 | TRBV28 | - | CASSLELAGGNVQETQYF | TGTGCCAGCAGTTTAGAACTAGCGGGGGGGAACGTCCAAGAGACCCAGTACTTC
TRBJ2-1 | TRBD2 | TRBV7-3 | few | CASSPRGGSYNEQFF | TGTGCCAGCAGCCCTCGGGGGGGCTCCTACAATGAGCAGTTCTTC
TRBJ2-5 | TRBD2 | TRBV6-1 | - | CASRSLAEQETQYF | TGTGCCAGCAGGTCTCTAGCGGAACAAGAGACCCAGTACTTC
TRBJ1-5 | - | TRBV7-2 | once | CASSLWTYNQPQHF | TGTGCCAGCAGCTTGTGGACATACAATCAGCCCCAGCATTTT
TRBJ2-5 | - | TRBV18 | - | CASSPFLQDHGSQYF | TGTGCCAGCTCACCATTTTTACAGGACCACGGGTCCCAGTACTTC
TRBJ1-1 | - | TRBV6-1 | - | CASRHSDTEAFF | TGTGCCAGCAGACATTCAGACACTGAAGCTTTCTTT
TRBJ1-1 | - | TRBV28 | - | CASVQEDRSKAFF | TGTGCCAGCGTCCAGGAGGACAGATCTAAAGCTTTCTTT
TRBJ2-1 | - | TRBV10-3 | - | CAIGGIEDNEQFF | TGTGCCATCGGGGGCATAGAGGACAATGAGCAGTTCTTC
TRBJ2-2 | TRBD1 | TRBV12-5 | - | CASGQGVPGELFF | TGTGCTAGCGGACAGGGGGTGCCCGGGGAGCTGTTTTTT
TRBJ2-7 | TRBD1 | TRBV11-2 | once | CASSLGRQGVYEQYF | TGTGCCAGCAGCTTAGGACGACAGGGGGTCTACGAGCAGTACTTC
TRBJ2-7 | - | TRBV28 | - | CASTQEFGAYEQYF | TGTGCCAGCACCCAGGAGTTCGGGGCCTACGAGCAGTACTTC